Detailed here is one T cell receptor beta chain. The CDR3 covers 15 residues. V trimming: 2 bases; J trimming: 1 base; junction bases outside the gene matches: 1. The germline CDR1 and CDR2 sequences are SNHLY and FYNNEI. The data originate from a study of blood T cell repertoires in COVID-19. Looking at the study overall: Samples taken during acute and convalescent COVID-19 were collected in the United States, Italy and Spain. Sources were T cells, B-cell-depleted T cells, or PBMCs; the material itself was cDNA or gDNA.

In the original workflow: Estimated nucleated cell counts came from reference gene primer amplification. Some clones are missing from TCRdb's copy, which holds only in-frame ones; the method was immunoSEQ multiplex PCR. For V, J and clone size, that table is used; D and trimming come from the DNA. Here the sample spans under 350,000 clones, roughly 85% being singletons. The sequencing input was peripheral blood. This receptor was taken from a human donor in a cohort sampled during active COVID-19. J is TRBJ1-5 and V is TRBV2, with TRBD1 identical over 8 bases. The CDR3 loop reads CASSEHRGSNQPQHF. The CDR3 DNA reads as TGTGCCAGCAGTGAACACAGGGGGAGCAATCAGCCCCAGCATTTT.